Below, one T cell receptor (beta chain) is given with its context. The antigen is unknown. The data are from a study of cytomegalovirus exposure and HLA in healthy donors. Study results and caveats: Specificity for CMV antigens was confirmed in vitro for a few of the CMV-associated chains. It was reportedly the case that the classifier diagnosed cytomegalovirus status with high specificity and sensitivity. The study put 150 or so TCR beta chains on its list as cytomegalovirus-associated.

Separation from the roughly 670-subject first cohort characterized the roughly 130-subject validation cohort, to which the donors belonged. The assay was immunoSEQ multiplex PCR, and TCRdb's table has in-frame clones only and misses some. This sample carries 150,000 or so clones, 85% of them seen once, and the ten largest clones take approximately 2.3%. The J segment lost 6 bases and the V segment lost 4 bases, leaving 8 bases of the junction unmatched. CDR1 MGHRA and CDR2 YSYEKL come from the germline V gene. This CDR3 is 16 amino acids long. Sequencing was performed on PBMCs. The source of this sequence is a man younger than 45 in good health and CMV-seropositive. This sequence joins TRBV4-1 and TRBJ2-2, with TRBD2 matching over 10 bases. CDR3 DNA sequence: TGCGCCAGCAGCCGGGTAGCGGGGGGTATACCCGGGGAGCTGTTTTTT. It is translated as CASSRVAGGIPGELFF.